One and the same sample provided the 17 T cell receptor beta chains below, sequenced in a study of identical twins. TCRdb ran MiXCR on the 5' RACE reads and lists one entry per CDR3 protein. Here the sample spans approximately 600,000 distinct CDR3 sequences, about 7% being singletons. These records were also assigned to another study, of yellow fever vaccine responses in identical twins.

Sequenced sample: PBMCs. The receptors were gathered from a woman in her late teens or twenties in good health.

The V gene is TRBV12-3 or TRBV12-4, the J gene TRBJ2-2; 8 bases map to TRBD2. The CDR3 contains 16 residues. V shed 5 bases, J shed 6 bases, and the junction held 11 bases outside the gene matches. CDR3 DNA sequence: TGTGCCAGCAGTGCCCCGAGCGGGAGAGTTCCCGGGGAGCTGTTTTTT. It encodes CASSAPSGRVPGELFF.

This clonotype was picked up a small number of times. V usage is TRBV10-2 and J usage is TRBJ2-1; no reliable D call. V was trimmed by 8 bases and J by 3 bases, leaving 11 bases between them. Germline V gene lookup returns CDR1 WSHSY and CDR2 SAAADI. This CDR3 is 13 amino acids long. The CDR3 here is CASVAVDYNEQFF. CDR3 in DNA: TGCGCCAGCGTGGCGGTAGACTACAATGAGCAGTTCTTC.

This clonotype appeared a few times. The CDR3 region has the DNA TGTGCCAGCAGTTACGCGTCAGTGACCCTAGAACAGTTCTTC. Protein product: CASSYASVTLEQFF. This chain joins TRBV6-2 or TRBV6-3 and TRBJ2-1; D remains ambiguous. V was trimmed by 2 bases and J by 13 bases, leaving 18 bases between them. The CDR3 spans 14 residues. The germline V gene has CDR1 MNHEY and CDR2 SVGEGT.

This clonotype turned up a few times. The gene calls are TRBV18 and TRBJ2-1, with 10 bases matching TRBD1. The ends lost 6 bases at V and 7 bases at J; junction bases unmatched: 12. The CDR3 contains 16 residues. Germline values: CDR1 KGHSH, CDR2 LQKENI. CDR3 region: CASSPSPGQGRNEQFF. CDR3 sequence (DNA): TGTGCCAGCTCGCCCTCACCGGGACAGGGGCGTAATGAGCAGTTCTTC.

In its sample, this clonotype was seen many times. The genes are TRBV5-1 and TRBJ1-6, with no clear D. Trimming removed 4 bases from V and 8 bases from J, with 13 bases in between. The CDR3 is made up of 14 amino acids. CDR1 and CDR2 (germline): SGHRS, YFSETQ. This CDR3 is CASSPDLRDSPLHF. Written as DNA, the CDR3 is TGCGCCAGCAGCCCCGACTTGAGGGATTCACCCCTCCACTTT.

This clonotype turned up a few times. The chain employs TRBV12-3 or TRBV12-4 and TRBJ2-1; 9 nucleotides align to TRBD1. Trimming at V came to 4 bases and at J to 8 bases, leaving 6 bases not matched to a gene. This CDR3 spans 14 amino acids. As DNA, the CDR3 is TGTGCCAGCAGTTATACAGGGGGCAAAGATGAGCAGTTCTTC. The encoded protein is CASSYTGGKDEQFF.

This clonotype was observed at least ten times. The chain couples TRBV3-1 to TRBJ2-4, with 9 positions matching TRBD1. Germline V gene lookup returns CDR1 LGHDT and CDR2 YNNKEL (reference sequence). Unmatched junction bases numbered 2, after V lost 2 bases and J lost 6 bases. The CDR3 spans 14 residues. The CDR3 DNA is TGTGCCAGCAGCCAAACGACAGGGGGAAACATTCAGTACTTC. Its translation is CASSQTTGGNIQYF.

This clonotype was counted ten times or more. This CDR3 reads CSAYGGGDGYTF. Written as DNA, the CDR3 is TGCAGTGCCTACGGGGGGGGAGACGGCTACACCTTC. V gene TRBV20-1 combines with J gene TRBJ1-2; perhaps TRBD1 as D (5 bases). Trimming shortened V by 6 bases and J by 8 bases, and 16 bases separated the two germline ends. The length of the CDR3 is 12 residues. CDR1 and CDR2 from the germline V gene are DFQATT and SNEGSKA (reference sequence).

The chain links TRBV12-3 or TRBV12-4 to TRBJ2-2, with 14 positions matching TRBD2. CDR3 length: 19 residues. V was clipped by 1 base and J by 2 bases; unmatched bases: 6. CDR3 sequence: CASSLDRTSGRPNTGELFF. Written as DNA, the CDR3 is TGTGCCAGCAGTTTAGATAGGACTAGCGGGAGGCCTAACACCGGGGAGCTGTTTTTT.

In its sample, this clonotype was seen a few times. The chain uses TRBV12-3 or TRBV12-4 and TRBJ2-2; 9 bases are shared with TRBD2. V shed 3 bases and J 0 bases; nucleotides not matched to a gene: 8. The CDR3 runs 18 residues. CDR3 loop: CASSFRRSGGPNTGELFF. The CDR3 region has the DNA TGTGCCAGCAGTTTTAGAAGGAGCGGGGGGCCGAACACCGGGGAGCTGTTTTTT.

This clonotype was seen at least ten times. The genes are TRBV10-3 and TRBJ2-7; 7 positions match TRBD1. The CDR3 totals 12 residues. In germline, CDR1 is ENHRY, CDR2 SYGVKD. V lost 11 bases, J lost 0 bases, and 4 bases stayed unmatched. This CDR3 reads CAGGQYSYEQYF. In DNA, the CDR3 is TGTGCCGGGGGACAGTACTCCTACGAGCAGTACTTC.

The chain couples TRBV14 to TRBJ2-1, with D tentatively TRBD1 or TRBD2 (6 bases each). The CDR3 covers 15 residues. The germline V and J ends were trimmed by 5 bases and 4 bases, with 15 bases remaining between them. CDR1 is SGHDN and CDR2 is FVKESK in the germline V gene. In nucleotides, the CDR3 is TGTGCCAGCAGCGGGGGGCCAATGTTATACAATGAGCAGTTCTTC. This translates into CASSGGPMLYNEQFF.

For the CDR3, the DNA is TGCGCCAGCAGCTTGGGATTTCTAGCGTCGAACACCGGGGAGCTGTTTTTT. It encodes CASSLGFLASNTGELFF. The V gene is TRBV5-1, the J gene TRBJ2-2; D is possibly TRBD2 (6 bases). Germline CDR1 is SGHRS and CDR2 is YFSETQ. The V end lost 0 bases, the J end lost 0 bases, and 12 bases lay between the germline ends. CDR3 length: 17 amino acids.

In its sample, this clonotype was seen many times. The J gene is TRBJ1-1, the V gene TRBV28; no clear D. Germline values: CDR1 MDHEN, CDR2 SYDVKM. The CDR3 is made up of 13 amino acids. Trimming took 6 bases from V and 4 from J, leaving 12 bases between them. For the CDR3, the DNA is TGTGCCAGCAGCAAAGAGTTCGTCACTGAAGCTTTCTTT. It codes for CASSKEFVTEAFF.

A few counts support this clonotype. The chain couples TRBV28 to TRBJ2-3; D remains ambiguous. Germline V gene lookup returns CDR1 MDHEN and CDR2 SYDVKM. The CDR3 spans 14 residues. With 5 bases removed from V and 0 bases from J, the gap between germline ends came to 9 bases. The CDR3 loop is CASSALTSTDTQYF. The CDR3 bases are TGTGCCAGCAGTGCCCTGACTAGCACAGATACGCAGTATTTT. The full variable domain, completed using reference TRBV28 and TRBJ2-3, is DVKVTQSSRYLVKRTGEKVFLECVQDMDHENMFWYRQDPGLGLRLIYFSYDVKMKEKGDIPEGYSVSREKKERFSLILESASTNQTSMYLCASSALTSTDTQYFGPGTRLTVL.

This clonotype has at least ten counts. The CDR3, as DNA: TGTGCCAGCACCTCGGGGGTGGCCTATGGCTACACCTTC. Translation: CASTSGVAYGYTF. The rearrangement joins TRBV12-3 or TRBV12-4 to TRBJ1-2; possible D gene TRBD1, 5 bases. This CDR3 has 13 residues. V lost 7 bases, J lost 4 bases, and 13 bases lay in between.

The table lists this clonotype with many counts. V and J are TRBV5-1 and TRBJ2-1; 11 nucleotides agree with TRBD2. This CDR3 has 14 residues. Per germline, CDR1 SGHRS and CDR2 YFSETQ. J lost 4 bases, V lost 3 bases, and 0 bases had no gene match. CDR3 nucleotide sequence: TGCGCCAGCAGCTGGACTAGCGGGTACAATGAGCAGTTCTTC. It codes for CASSWTSGYNEQFF.